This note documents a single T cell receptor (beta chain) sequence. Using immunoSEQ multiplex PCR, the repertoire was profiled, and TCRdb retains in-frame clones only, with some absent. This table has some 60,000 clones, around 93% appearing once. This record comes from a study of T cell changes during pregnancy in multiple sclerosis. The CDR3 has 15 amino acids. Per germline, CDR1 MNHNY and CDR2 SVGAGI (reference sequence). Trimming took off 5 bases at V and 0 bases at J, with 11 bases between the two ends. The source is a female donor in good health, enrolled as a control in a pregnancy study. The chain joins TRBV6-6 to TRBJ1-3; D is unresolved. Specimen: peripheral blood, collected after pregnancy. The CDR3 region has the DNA TGTGCCAGCAGTCCCCTAGGGAGCTCTGGAAACACCATATATTTT. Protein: CASSPLGSSGNTIYF.